This T cell receptor (beta chain) derives from a study of blood T cells in healthy people across ages. Study observations and caveats: A strong correlation was seen between TCR beta diversity and naive T cell percentage.

Germline loops: CDR1 SQVTM, CDR2 ANQGSEA. This CDR3 is built from 15 residues. With 6 bases removed from V and 0 bases from J, the gap between germline ends came to 12 bases. As regards this clonotype: Its antigen remains unidentified.

A second 7 to 11 cycle PCR used barcoded and J-beta primers. Each cDNA molecule carried a tag from a template-switch adaptor that contained 12 random nucleotides. TCRdb independently ran MiXCR on the 5' RACE reads; one entry per CDR3 protein. The sample lists 1.5 million to 2 million distinct CDR3 sequences; around half were seen once. The sequencing input was blood. The TCR was taken from a woman between 40 and 55 years old in good health. The chain has TRBV29-1 and TRBJ2-6; tentatively, D is TRBD2 (6 bases). CDR3 residues: CSVAGTVSGANVLTF. CDR3 in DNA: TGCAGCGTCGCGGGGACGGTCTCTGGGGCCAACGTCCTGACTTTC.